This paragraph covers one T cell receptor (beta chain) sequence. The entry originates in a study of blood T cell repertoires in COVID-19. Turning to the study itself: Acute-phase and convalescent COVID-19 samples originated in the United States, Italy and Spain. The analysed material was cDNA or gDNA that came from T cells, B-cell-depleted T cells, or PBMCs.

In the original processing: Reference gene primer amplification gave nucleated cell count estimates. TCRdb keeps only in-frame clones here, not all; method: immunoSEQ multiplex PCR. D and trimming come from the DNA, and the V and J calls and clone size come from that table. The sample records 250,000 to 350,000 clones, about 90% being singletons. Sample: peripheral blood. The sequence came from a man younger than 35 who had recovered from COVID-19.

CDR3 region: CASSRRVGGAYEAFF. DNA for the CDR3: TGTGCCAGCAGCAGACGGGTAGGAGGGGCGTATGAAGCTTTCTTT. The V call is TRBV6-5, the J call TRBJ1-1; a possible D gene is TRBD1 (5 bases). The CDR3 covers 15 residues. Trimming stripped 6 bases from V and 7 bases from J, with 21 bases between. Germline V gene data show CDR1 as MNHEY and CDR2 as SVGAGI.